This TCR beta chain originates from a study of cytomegalovirus exposure and HLA in healthy donors. Points from the study as a whole: Most TCR sequences were uncommon, yet certain public TCRs appeared in many donors. Reportedly, cytomegalovirus status was diagnosed with high sensitivity and specificity. Associated with cytomegalovirus, according to the listing, were some 180 TCR beta chains.

Concerning this clone: What it recognizes is unknown.

The donors were members of the validation cohort, which comprised 100 to 150 subjects and was separate from the first cohort of 666 subjects. Trimming shortened V by 0 bases and J by 2 bases, and 8 bases separated the two germline ends. Germline V gives CDR1 SGHRS, CDR2 YFSETQ. The CDR3 sequence is 15 residues long. Here immunoSEQ multiplex PCR was the method, and the copy in TCRdb shows in-frame clones only, minus some. The sample includes under 200,000 clones, less than 95% of them seen just once. Material: PBMCs. The rearrangement joins TRBV5-1 to TRBJ1-4; D is uncertain. This receptor was identified in a woman between 18 and 30 years old in good health and CMV-seropositive. The CDR3 sequence is CASSLAGNTNEKLFF. CDR3 coding DNA: TGCGCCAGCAGCTTGGCCGGGAATACTAATGAAAAACTGTTTTTT. Variable domain in full (rest from reference TRBV5-1 and TRBJ1-4): KAGVTQTPRYLIKTRGQQVTLSCSPISGHRSVSWYQQTPGQGLQFLFEYFSETQRNKGNFPGRFSGRQFSNSRSEMNVSTLELGDSALYLCASSLAGNTNEKLFFGSGTQLSVL.